This T cell receptor (beta chain) was profiled in a study of OX40 agonist ivuxolimab in advanced cancers. About the study: Dose-escalation patients suffered from hepatocellular carcinoma, melanoma, renal cell or head and neck cancer. About 40% of patients had received prior checkpoint inhibitor therapy. Study outcomes and limitations: Some nonresponders additionally presented with little normalized T-cell clonal expansion.

As for this clone: No antigen is known for it.

The table came from immunoSEQ multiplex PCR; TCRdb's copy has only in-frame clones and leaves some out. The sample has around 17,000 clones; about 88% are singletons. CDR3 size: 11 residues. Trimming removed 3 bases from V and 6 bases from J, with 4 bases in between. Germline V lookup: CDR1 SGHVS, CDR2 FQNEAQ. The specimen comprised CD4+ or CD8+ T cells sorted from blood, sampled in a trial of the OX40 agonist ivuxolimab. The TCR comes from an adult with an advanced solid tumor such as melanoma, head and neck, liver or kidney cancer. The chain combines TRBV7-8 with TRBJ2-3, with unresolved D. The chain's CDR3 is CASSFDDTQYF. CDR3 nucleotides: TGTGCCAGCAGCTTTGATGATACGCAGTATTTT.